The table lists the clone carrying this T cell receptor beta chain with a few counts. Its matching antigen is unknown. Sequence at one end of the junction differs from germline and may be a read error. No cell sorting was done before RNA was extracted from the tissue. The normal lung tissue was taken more than 3 cm from the tumor edge. The library came from three nested PCR rounds adapted from ARM-PCR protocols. TCRdb processed the multiplex PCR reads anew with MiXCR; each CDR3 protein has one entry. The sample has around 80,000 distinct CDR3 sequences; roughly 80% are singletons. This sample was included in a study of tumor and adjacent non-tumor tissue in lung cancer. Study information: There were 11 to 12 adenocarcinoma, a couple of squamous cell carcinoma and 1 small cell lung cancer cases. Each sample yielded around 4.2 million productive TCRbeta reads on average. General observations from the study: TCR diversity was significantly greater in tumor than normal lung tissue. In normal lung, the top 100 clones were significantly more dominant than in tumor.

There are 10 residues in the CDR3. Germline CDR1 reads DFQATT; CDR2 reads SNEGSKA (reference sequence). The TCR comes from a man aged 60 to 69 with non-small cell lung cancer. Sequencing used distant non-tumor lung tissue. This rearrangement joins TRBV20-1 to TRBJ2-3; 8 bases are a match to TRBD2. The CDR3 spells CSARAGVPGF. Here the CDR3 DNA reads TGCAGTGCTCGAGCGGGAGTCCCGGGTTTT.